This is a list of T cell receptor beta chains from one sample in a study of T cell changes during pregnancy in multiple sclerosis. Here immunoSEQ multiplex PCR was the method, and the copy in TCRdb shows in-frame clones only, minus some. The data hold about 120,000 clones, with 93% observed a single time. The starting material was peripheral blood, obtained before pregnancy. The receptors were gathered from a female donor with multiple sclerosis, enrolled in a pregnancy study. CDR3s include the opening cysteine and the closing phenylalanine or tryptophan. The order of the fields is V gene, clone size, J gene, D gene, CDR3 protein, CDR3 DNA. A D gene is named only where the DNA matches it firmly. Clone size is not always given. Where it is, it says once, few, many or a class for expanded clones.

>TRBV21-1|-|TRBJ1-1|-
CASSKAVQGGDTEAFF
TGTGCCAGCAGCAAAGCGGTACAGGGTGGGGACACTGAAGCTTTCTTT
>TRBV5-1|-|TRBJ1-4|-
CASSSQGLANEKLFF
TGCGCCAGCAGCTCCCAGGGGTTGGCTAATGAAAAACTGTTTTTT
>TRBV19|-|TRBJ1-1|-
CASTRGYWDTEAFF
TGTGCCAGTACCCGGGGGTATTGGGACACTGAAGCTTTCTTT
>TRBV5-5|-|TRBJ1-2|TRBD1
CASSLPRGRQNGYTF
TGTGCCAGCAGCTTGCCTAGGGGGCGCCAAAATGGCTACACCTTC
>TRBV5-1|-|TRBJ2-7|-
CASSPAGSTYEQYF
TGCGCCAGCAGCCCAGCCGGGTCAACCTACGAGCAGTACTTC
>TRBV5-6|-|TRBJ2-5|TRBD1
CASSFVGTGGETQYF
TGTGCCAGCAGCTTCGTGGGGACAGGGGGAGAGACCCAGTACTTC
>TRBV27|-|TRBJ1-4|-
CASSSNGGEKLFF
TGTGCCAGCAGTTCCAACGGAGGTGAAAAACTGTTTTTT
>TRBV7-6|-|TRBJ2-1|TRBD2
CASSTGLADNEQFF
TGTGCCAGCAGCACGGGACTAGCGGACAATGAGCAGTTCTTC
>TRBV15|once|TRBJ1-2|-
CATSRDLAGGYTF
TGTGCCACCAGCAGAGATCTTGCAGGCGGCTACACCTTC
>TRBV30|-|TRBJ2-2|TRBD2
CAARGGAGGPGELFF
TGTGCCGCGCGCGGGGGGGCGGGGGGCCCCGGGGAGCTGTTTTTT
>TRBV5-4|-|TRBJ2-7|TRBD2
CASSSIAGREQYF
TGTGCCAGCAGCTCGATAGCGGGACGCGAGCAGTACTTC
>TRBV7-9|-|TRBJ1-1|-
CASSPNRNTEAFF
TGTGCCAGCAGTCCGAACAGGAACACTGAAGCTTTCTTT
>TRBV19|-|TRBJ1-2|TRBD1
CASSRTGYGYTF
TGTGCCAGTAGTAGGACAGGTTATGGCTACACCTTC
>TRBV6-6|once|TRBJ1-2|-
CASSYSTGSNYGYTF
TGTGCCAGCAGTTACTCGACAGGATCTAACTATGGCTACACCTTC
>TRBV19|once|TRBJ1-5|TRBD1
CASSPRTGVTGQPQHF
TGTGCCAGTAGTCCCAGGACAGGGGTGACAGGACAGCCCCAGCATTTT
>TRBV9|-|TRBJ1-2|-
CASSVYDEGYGYTF
TGTGCCAGCAGCGTATATGACGAGGGCTATGGCTACACCTTC
>TRBV7-7|-|TRBJ2-2|TRBD1
CASSPTGYGGELFF
TGTGCCAGCAGCCCGACAGGGTATGGCGGGGAGCTGTTTTTT
>TRBV9|-|TRBJ2-7|TRBD1
CASSVAGGHPYEQYF
TGTGCCAGCAGCGTAGCAGGGGGACATCCCTACGAGCAGTACTTC
>TRBV18|-|TRBJ2-2|-
CASSPLPQGTGELFF
TGTGCCAGCTCACCACTCCCTCAGGGAACCGGGGAGCTGTTTTTT
>TRBV4-1|-|TRBJ1-2|-
CASSQDPDSYYGYTF
TGCGCCAGCAGCCAGGATCCTGACTCATACTATGGCTACACCTTC
>TRBV18|-|TRBJ1-3|-
CASSPLDSLLGNTIYF
TGTGCCAGCTCACCCCTGGACAGTCTACTCGGAAACACCATATATTTT
>TRBV6-1|-|TRBJ1-1|TRBD1
CASTWDREYTEAFF
TGTGCCAGCACCTGGGACAGGGAGTACACTGAAGCTTTCTTT
>TRBV30|-|TRBJ2-2|-
CAWGGRANTGELFF
TGTGCCTGGGGAGGGCGGGCGAACACCGGGGAGCTGTTTTTT
>TRBV6-5|-|TRBJ1-2|-
CASRIGLGGYTF
TGTGCCAGCCGAATCGGGTTGGGTGGCTACACCTTC
>TRBV7-6|-|TRBJ1-4|-
CASSFRSQNRAANEKLFF
TGTGCCAGCAGTTTTAGAAGTCAGAACAGGGCGGCTAATGAAAAACTGTTTTTT
>TRBV30|few|TRBJ2-2|-
CAWSELGELFF
TGTGCCTGGAGTGAGCTGGGGGAGCTGTTTTTT
>TRBV7-9|-|TRBJ2-1|TRBD2
CASSTGLAGGGEQFF
TGTGCCAGCAGCACGGGACTAGCGGGGGGAGGTGAGCAGTTCTTC
>TRBV4-1|-|TRBJ1-4|-
CASSQVLHEKLFF
TGCGCCAGCAGCCAAGTCCTCCATGAAAAACTGTTTTTT
>TRBV13|-|TRBJ2-7|TRBD2
CASSPHLLAGGYEQYF
TGTGCCAGCAGCCCTCACCTGCTAGCGGGGGGCTACGAGCAGTACTTC
>TRBV5-1|-|TRBJ2-5|-
CASSLSALETQYF
TGCGCCAGCAGCTTGTCCGCGCTAGAAACCCAGTACTTC
>TRBV11-2|-|TRBJ2-7|-
CASSGRDNWSYEQYF
TGTGCCAGCAGCGGCCGGGACAATTGGTCGTACGAGCAGTACTTC
>TRBV28|-|TRBJ1-6|-
CASSPHLGGLNSPLHF
TGTGCCAGCAGTCCTCACCTAGGCGGGCTTAATTCACCCCTCCACTTT
>TRBV5-6|-|TRBJ1-6|-
CASSSSVGGGNSPLHF
TGTGCCAGCAGCTCCTCCGTGGGGGGAGGGAATTCACCCCTCCACTTT
>TRBV7-2|-|TRBJ2-5|-
CASSKGRGWLETQYF
TGTGCCAGCAGCAAGGGGCGGGGTTGGCTTGAGACCCAGTACTTC
>TRBV27|-|TRBJ1-2|-
CASSFGGFGYGYTF
TGTGCCAGCAGTTTTGGGGGCTTCGGCTATGGCTACACCTTC
>TRBV7-9|-|TRBJ2-7|TRBD1
CASSLFPGTGSLYEQYF
TGTGCCAGCAGCTTATTCCCCGGGACAGGGAGTTTGTACGAGCAGTACTTC
>TRBV15|-|TRBJ2-7|TRBD1
CATSSPRQGFAYEQYF
TGTGCCACCAGCAGCCCTAGACAGGGGTTCGCCTACGAGCAGTACTTC
>TRBV11-1|-|TRBJ1-1|TRBD1
CASTHLRTGGGTEAFF
TGTGCCAGCACCCACTTACGGACAGGGGGAGGGACTGAAGCTTTCTTT
>TRBV5-8|-|TRBJ2-7|-
CASSLGGVAVIYEQYF
TGTGCCAGCAGCTTGGGAGGAGTAGCGGTAATCTACGAGCAGTACTTC
>TRBV6-5|once|TRBJ1-5|-
CASRSSAGVQPQHF
TGTGCCAGTAGGTCCTCCGCGGGGGTTCAGCCCCAGCATTTT
>TRBV29-1|-|TRBJ2-3|TRBD2
CSVNGLAGGPGTDTQYF
TGCAGCGTCAACGGACTAGCGGGAGGGCCGGGCACAGATACGCAGTATTTT
>TRBV4-2|-|TRBJ2-7|-
CASSQELSTRVSEQYF
TGTGCCAGCAGCCAAGAACTTTCCACTAGAGTGAGCGAGCAGTACTTC
>TRBV7-9|-|TRBJ2-3|-
CASSFYRDTTSTDTQYF
TGTGCCAGCAGCTTTTACCGGGACACTACTAGCACAGATACGCAGTATTTT
>TRBV19|-|TRBJ1-6|TRBD1
CASSGRGWNSPLHF
TGTGCCAGTAGTGGCAGGGGGTGGAATTCACCCCTCCACTTT
>TRBV19|-|TRBJ1-1|-
CASSIRGGTEAFF
TGTGCCAGTAGTATTAGGGGCGGCACTGAAGCTTTCTTT
>TRBV27|few|TRBJ2-2|TRBD2
CASTLLAGGPGELFF
TGTGCCAGCACCCTACTAGCGGGAGGGCCCGGGGAGCTGTTTTTT
>TRBV5-1|once|TRBJ2-3|-
CASSLPRAADTQYF
TGCGCCAGCAGCTTGCCCAGGGCAGCAGATACGCAGTATTTT
>TRBV28|-|TRBJ1-5|TRBD1
CASRTPGQGSGGQPQHF
TGTGCCAGCAGGACCCCGGGACAGGGGTCCGGAGGTCAGCCCCAGCATTTT
>TRBV19|-|TRBJ2-4|-
CASSTLGEGRNIQYF
TGTGCCAGTAGTACCTTGGGAGAGGGGAGGAACATTCAGTACTTC
>TRBV5-6|-|TRBJ2-3|-
CASSLGRAATQYF
TGTGCCAGCAGCTTGGGGCGGGCGGCTACGCAGTATTTT
>TRBV5-1|-|TRBJ1-2|-
CASTLNGDSYGYTF
TGCGCCAGCACCCTCAACGGTGACAGTTATGGCTACACCTTC
>TRBV6-1|-|TRBJ2-1|-
CASSARLGGGAYNEQFF
TGTGCCAGCAGTGCCCGGTTGGGGGGGGGCGCCTACAATGAGCAGTTCTTC
>TRBV30|-|TRBJ2-1|TRBD2
CAWSPGLAYKFF
TGTGCCTGGAGCCCGGGACTAGCATATAAGTTCTTC
>TRBV7-2|-|TRBJ1-2|TRBD1
CASSTSGQTIGYTF
TGTGCCAGCAGCACCTCGGGACAGACTATAGGCTACACCTTC